The rows below give T cell receptor beta chains drawn from one sample of a study of a mutant IDH1 vaccine in newly diagnosed glioma. Measured with immunoSEQ multiplex PCR; TCRdb has only the in-frame clones, and not every one. Of about 68,000 clones in the sample, approximately 88% are singletons; the top ten hold roughly 12%. No antigen has been assigned to these receptors. Specimen: PBMCs, collected from a glioma patient whose treatment included an IDH1 peptide vaccine. The receptors here all came from a man younger than 35 with glioma. The CDR3 runs from the conserved cysteine through the conserved F or W.

CDR3aa	j_gene	v_gene
CASSAGTSGRNEQFF	TRBJ2-1	TRBV9
CASSFGMGTEAFF	TRBJ1-1	TRBV7-9
CSVQDRGLYEQYF	TRBJ2-7	TRBV29-1
CASSGGTGGTEAFF	TRBJ1-1	TRBV5-1
CASSPGHTGELFF	TRBJ2-2	TRBV18
CASSFGTSAETQYF	TRBJ2-5	TRBV7-9
CASSPRGRDQYF	TRBJ2-3	TRBV6-5
CASSRQGGDGYTF	TRBJ1-2	TRBV4-3
CASIMEGAVEQYF	TRBJ2-7	TRBV7-9
CASTSYFSYEQYF	TRBJ2-7	TRBV2
CASSDLQGAYQPQHF	TRBJ1-5	TRBV2
CASTGQLGYGYTF	TRBJ1-2	TRBV5-6
CASSEGRTGFDTEAFF	TRBJ1-1	TRBV6-1
CAISESTGAKGTEAFF	TRBJ1-1	TRBV10-3
CASSTWDRRSTDTQYF	TRBJ2-3	TRBV28
CASSPLGGTGMNTEAFF	TRBJ1-1	TRBV18
CASSPGQPDIYEQFF	TRBJ2-1	TRBV5-8
CASFQAGQQLGNTIYF	TRBJ1-3	TRBV2
CASSQDREGPQHF	TRBJ1-5	TRBV4-2